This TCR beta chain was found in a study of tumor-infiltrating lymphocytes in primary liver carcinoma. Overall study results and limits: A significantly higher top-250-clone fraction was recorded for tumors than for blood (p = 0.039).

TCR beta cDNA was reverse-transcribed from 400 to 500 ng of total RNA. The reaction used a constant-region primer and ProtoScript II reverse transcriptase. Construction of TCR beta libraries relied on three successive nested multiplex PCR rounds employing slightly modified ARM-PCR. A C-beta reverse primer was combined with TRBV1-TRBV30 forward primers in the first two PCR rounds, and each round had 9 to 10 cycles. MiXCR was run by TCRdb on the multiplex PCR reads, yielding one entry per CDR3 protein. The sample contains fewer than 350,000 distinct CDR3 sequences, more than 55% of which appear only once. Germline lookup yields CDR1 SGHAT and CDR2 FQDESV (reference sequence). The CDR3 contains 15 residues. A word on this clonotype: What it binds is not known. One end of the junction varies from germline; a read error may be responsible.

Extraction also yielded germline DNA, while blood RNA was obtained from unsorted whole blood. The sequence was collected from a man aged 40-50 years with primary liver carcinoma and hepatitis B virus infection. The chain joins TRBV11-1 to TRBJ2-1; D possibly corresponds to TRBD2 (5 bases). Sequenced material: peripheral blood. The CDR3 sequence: CASNDSSSSCNEQFF. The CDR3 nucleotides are TGTGCCAGTAACGACTCTAGCTCATCCTGCAATGAGCAGTTCTTC.